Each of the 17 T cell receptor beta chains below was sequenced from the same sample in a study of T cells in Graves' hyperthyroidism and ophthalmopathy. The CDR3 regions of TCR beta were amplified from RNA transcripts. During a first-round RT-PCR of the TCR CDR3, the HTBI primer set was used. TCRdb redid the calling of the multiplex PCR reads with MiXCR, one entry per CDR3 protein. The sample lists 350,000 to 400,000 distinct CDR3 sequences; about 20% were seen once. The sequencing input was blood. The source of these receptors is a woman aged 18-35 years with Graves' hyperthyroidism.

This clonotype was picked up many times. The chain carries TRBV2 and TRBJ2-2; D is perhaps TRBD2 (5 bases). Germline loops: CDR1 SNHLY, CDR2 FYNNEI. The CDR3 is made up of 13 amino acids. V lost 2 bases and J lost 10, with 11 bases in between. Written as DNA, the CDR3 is TGTGCCAGCAGTGAAAGAGGGTCCGAGGAGCTGTTTTTT. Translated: CASSERGSEELFF.

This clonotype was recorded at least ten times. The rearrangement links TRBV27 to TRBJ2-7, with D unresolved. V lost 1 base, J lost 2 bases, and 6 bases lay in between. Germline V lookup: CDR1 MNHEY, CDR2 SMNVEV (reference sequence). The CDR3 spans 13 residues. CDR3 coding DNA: TGTGCCAGCAGTTTATTTGGGGCCTACGAGCAGTACTTC. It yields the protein CASSLFGAYEQYF.

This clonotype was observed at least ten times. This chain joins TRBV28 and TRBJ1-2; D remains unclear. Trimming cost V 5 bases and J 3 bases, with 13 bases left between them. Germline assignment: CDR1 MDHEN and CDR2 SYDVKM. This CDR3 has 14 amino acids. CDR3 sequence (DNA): TGTGCCAGCAGTCGGCTCCCTGGGGACTATGGCTACACCTTC. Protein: CASSRLPGDYGYTF.

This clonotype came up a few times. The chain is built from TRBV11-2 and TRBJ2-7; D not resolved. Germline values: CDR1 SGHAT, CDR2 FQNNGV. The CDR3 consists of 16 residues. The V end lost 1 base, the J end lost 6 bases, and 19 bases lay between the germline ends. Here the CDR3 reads CASSLVSSSQLGEQYF. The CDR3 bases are TGTGCCAGCAGCTTAGTTTCCTCTTCCCAGTTGGGCGAGCAGTACTTC.

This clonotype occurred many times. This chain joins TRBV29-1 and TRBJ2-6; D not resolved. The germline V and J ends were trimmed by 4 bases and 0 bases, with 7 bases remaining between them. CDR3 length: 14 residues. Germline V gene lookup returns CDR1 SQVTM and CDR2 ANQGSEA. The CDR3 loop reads CSVVLDSGANVLTF. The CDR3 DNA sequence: TGCAGCGTTGTTCTTGACTCTGGGGCCAACGTCCTGACTTTC.

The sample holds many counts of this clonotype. CDR3 sequence reads: CSARPRRGKPKASFNYGYTF. In nucleotides, the CDR3 is TGCAGTGCTAGGCCCCGGCGGGGAAAGCCAAAGGCGTCGTTTAACTATGGCTACACCTTC. The chain uses TRBV20-1 and TRBJ1-2; D not resolved. V lost 3 bases, J lost 1 base, and 30 bases lay in between. This CDR3 contains 20 residues. Germline values: CDR1 DFQATT, CDR2 SNEGSKA (reference sequence).

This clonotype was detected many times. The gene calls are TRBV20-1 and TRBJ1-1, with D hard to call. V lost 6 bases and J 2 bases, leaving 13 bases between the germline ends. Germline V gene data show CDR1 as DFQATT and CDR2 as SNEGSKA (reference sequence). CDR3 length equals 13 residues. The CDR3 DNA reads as TGCAGTGCCTGGAGTCAAGTAAACACTGAAGCTTTCTTT. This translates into CSAWSQVNTEAFF.

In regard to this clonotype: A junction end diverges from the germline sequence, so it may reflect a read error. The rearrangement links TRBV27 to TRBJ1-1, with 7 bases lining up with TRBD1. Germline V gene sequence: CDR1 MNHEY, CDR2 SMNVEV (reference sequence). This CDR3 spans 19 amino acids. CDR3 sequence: CASSRRQGPRVMMNTDAFF. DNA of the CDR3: TGTGCCAGCAGTCGCCGACAGGGACCTAGGGTTATGATGAACACTGATGCTTTCTTT.

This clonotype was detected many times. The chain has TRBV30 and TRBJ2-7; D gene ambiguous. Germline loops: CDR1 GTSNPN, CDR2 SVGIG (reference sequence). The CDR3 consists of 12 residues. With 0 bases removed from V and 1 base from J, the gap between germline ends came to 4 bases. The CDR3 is CAWSVRSYEQYF. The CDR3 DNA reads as TGTGCCTGGAGTGTCCGGTCCTACGAGCAGTACTTC.

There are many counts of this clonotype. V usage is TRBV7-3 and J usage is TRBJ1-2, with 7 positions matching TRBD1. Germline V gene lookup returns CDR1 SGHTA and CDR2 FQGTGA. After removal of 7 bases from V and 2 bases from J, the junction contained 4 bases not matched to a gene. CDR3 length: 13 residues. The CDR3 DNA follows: TGTGCCAGCACTCGGGGACAGAACTATGGCTACACCTTC. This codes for CASTRGQNYGYTF.

The CDR3 bases are TGTGCCAGCAGTGAAGCGGGACGGAGTAGCAATCAGCCCCAGCATTTT. This sequence encodes CASSEAGRSSNQPQHF. The chain joins TRBV6-1 to TRBJ1-5; D is perhaps TRBD1 (5 bases). V lost 0 bases and J 0 bases, leaving 9 bases between the germline ends. CDR1 is MNHNS and CDR2 is SASEGT in the germline V gene. The CDR3 contains 16 residues.

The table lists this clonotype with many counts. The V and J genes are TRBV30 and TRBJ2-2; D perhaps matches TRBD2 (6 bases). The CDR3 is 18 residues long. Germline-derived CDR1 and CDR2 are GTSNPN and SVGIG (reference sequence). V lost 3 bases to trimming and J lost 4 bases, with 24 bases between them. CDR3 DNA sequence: TGTGCCTGGAGGGGCCTTGGTTCGGGTAGCGGTATCACCGGGGAGCTGTTTTTT. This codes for CAWRGLGSGSGITGELFF. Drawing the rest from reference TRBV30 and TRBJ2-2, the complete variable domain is SQTIHQWPATLVQPVGSPLSLECTVEGTSNPNLYWYRQAAGRGLQLLFYSVGIGQISSEVPQNLSASRPQDRQFILSSKKLLLSDSGFYLCAWRGLGSGSGITGELFFGEGSRLTVL.

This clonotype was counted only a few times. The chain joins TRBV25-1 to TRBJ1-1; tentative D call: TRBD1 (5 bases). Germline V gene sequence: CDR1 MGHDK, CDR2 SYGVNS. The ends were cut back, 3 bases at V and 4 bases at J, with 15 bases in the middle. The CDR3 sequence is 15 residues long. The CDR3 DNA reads TGTGCCAGCAGTGACCCCGCCAGGGAGGTCACTGAAGCTTTCTTT. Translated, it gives CASSDPAREVTEAFF.

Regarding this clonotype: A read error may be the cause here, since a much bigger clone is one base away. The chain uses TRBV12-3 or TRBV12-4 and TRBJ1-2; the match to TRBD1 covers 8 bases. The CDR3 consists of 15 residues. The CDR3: CAISLLSGGDYGYTF. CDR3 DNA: TGTGCCATCAGTTTATTGTCAGGGGGCGACTATGGCTACACCTTC.

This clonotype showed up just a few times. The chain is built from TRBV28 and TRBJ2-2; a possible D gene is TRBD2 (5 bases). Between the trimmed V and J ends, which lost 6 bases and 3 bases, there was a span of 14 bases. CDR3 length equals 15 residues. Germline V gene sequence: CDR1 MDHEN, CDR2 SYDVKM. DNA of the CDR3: TGTGCCAGCAGCCCGAGAGGGAGCCACACCGGGGAGCTGTTTTTT. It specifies CASSPRGSHTGELFF.

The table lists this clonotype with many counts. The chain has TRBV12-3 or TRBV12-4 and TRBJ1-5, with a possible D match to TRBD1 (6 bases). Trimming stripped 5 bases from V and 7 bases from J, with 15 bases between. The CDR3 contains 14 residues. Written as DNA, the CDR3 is TGTGCCAGCAGTGACGGAGGGGGATGGCAGCCCCAGCATTTT. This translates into CASSDGGGWQPQHF.

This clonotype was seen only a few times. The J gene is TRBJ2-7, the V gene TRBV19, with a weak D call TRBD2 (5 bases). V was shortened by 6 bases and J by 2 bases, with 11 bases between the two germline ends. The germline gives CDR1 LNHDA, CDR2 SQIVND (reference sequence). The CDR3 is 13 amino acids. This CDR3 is CASSPGITYEQYF. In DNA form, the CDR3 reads TGTGCCAGTAGCCCCGGGATAACCTACGAGCAGTACTTC.